This T cell receptor (beta chain) was obtained from a study of CD8 T cells in Susac syndrome. This clonotype turned up a few times. The RNA, about 0.45 to 1 ug, was put through reverse transcription using random hexamers. TCRdb called the immunoSEQ multiplex PCR reads again in MiXCR, with one record for every CDR3 protein. Of some 200,000 distinct CDR3 sequences in the sample, just under 95% were seen once. TCR beta was sequenced from blood CD8+ and CD4+ T cells. The Susac syndrome patients fit the recently defined diagnostic criteria for definite or probable disease. Per the germline V gene, CDR1 is SGHDN and CDR2 is FVKESK. The CDR3 runs to 11 residues. V gave up 5 bases and J gave up 4 bases, with 3 bases separating them.

Sequencing was performed on CD8+ T cells from PBMCs. The clonotype comes from a human donor with Susac syndrome. The chain joins TRBV14 to TRBJ1-3; D call uncertain. The CDR3 nucleotides are TGTGCCAGCAGCTTCGGAAACACCATATATTTT. Amino acid sequence: CASSFGNTIYF.